The 11 T cell receptor beta chains given below trace back to one sample, sequenced in a study of CD8+ T cells in alopecia areata. Investigators isolated RNA and reverse transcribed it into cDNA to act as the sequencing template. Using immunoSEQ multiplex PCR, the repertoire was profiled, and TCRdb retains in-frame clones only, with some absent. The sample records around 250,000 clones, about 68% being singletons. This specimen was CD4+ T cells sorted from blood, taken at week 0. The source of these receptors is a human donor with alopecia areata.

The rearrangement joins TRBV7-3 to TRBJ2-5, with a tentative D call TRBD1 (5 bases). Trimming pared 4 bases from V and 1 base from J, leaving 10 bases between. Per the germline V gene, CDR1 is SGHTA and CDR2 is FQGTGA. The CDR3 is 14 amino acids. CDR3 sequence: CASSSGHAQETQYF. CDR3 bases: TGTGCCAGCAGCTCCGGACATGCCCAAGAGACCCAGTACTTC.

V is TRBV5-6 and J is TRBJ2-5, with 10 bases matching TRBD1. J lost 7 bases, V lost 2 bases, and 8 bases had no gene match. CDR3 size: 15 residues. CDR1 and CDR2 from the germline V gene are SGHDT and YYEEEE. The CDR3 DNA sequence: TGTGCCAGCAGCTTTCCTGGACAGGGGGAACTGACCCAGTACTTC. It encodes CASSFPGQGELTQYF. Supplemented by reference TRBV5-6 and TRBJ2-5, the full variable domain reads DAGVTQSPTHLIKTRGQQVTLRCSPKSGHDTVSWYQQALGQGPQFIFQYYEEEERQRGNFPDRFSGHQFPNYSSELNVNALLLGDSALYLCASSFPGQGELTQYFGPGTRLLVL.

This chain joins TRBV7-6 and TRBJ2-3; 9 bases agree with TRBD2. Germline-derived CDR1 and CDR2 are SGHVS and FNYEAQ. The CDR3 consists of 18 residues. V lost 1 base to trimming and J lost 2 bases; unmatched junction nucleotides: 10. In nucleotides, the CDR3 is TGTGCCAGCAGCTTAGAGAAAGGGCCTAGCGGGGTCACAGATACGCAGTATTTT. It yields the protein CASSLEKGPSGVTDTQYF.

V is TRBV10-3 and J is TRBJ2-7; 7 nucleotides match TRBD1. J lost 2 bases, V lost 6 bases, and 4 bases had no gene match. Germline CDR1 is ENHRY and CDR2 is SYGVKD. The CDR3 spans 13 residues. CDR3 coding DNA: TGTGCCATCAGGGACAGGCTGACCTACGAGCAGTACTTC. It specifies CAIRDRLTYEQYF.

The V call is TRBV5-4, the J call TRBJ1-1; the D is unclear. The CDR3 extends over 13 amino acids. The germline V gene has CDR1 SGHNT and CDR2 YYREEE (reference sequence). V was pared by 4 bases and J by 5 bases, with 12 bases between. As DNA, the CDR3 is TGTGCCAGCAGCCCGTACGGGAGGACTGAAGCTTTCTTT. Translating gives CASSPYGRTEAFF.

This clone has only a few counts. The rearrangement uses TRBV30 and TRBJ2-3, with 7 bases lining up with TRBD2. Trimming removed 2 bases from V and 2 bases from J; junction bases left unmatched: 7. CDR3 length: 15 amino acids. The germline CDR1 and CDR2 sequences are GTSNPN and SVGIG (reference sequence). CDR3 sequence: CAWSNSGETTDTQYF. CDR3 DNA: TGTGCCTGGAGTAACAGCGGGGAAACCACAGATACGCAGTATTTT.

The gene calls are TRBV30 and TRBJ1-1; tentative D call: TRBD1 (5 bases). The V gene lost 2 bases and the J gene lost 1 base, with 11 bases spanning the gap. This CDR3 has 14 residues. From germline, CDR1 is GTSNPN and CDR2 SVGIG (reference sequence). CDR3 residues: CAWSRGVENTEAFF. The CDR3 region has the DNA TGTGCCTGGAGTCGGGGGGTGGAGAACACTGAAGCTTTCTTT. The full variable domain, its missing parts supplied by reference TRBV30 and TRBJ1-1, is SQTIHQWPATLVQPVGSPLSLECTVEGTSNPNLYWYRQAAGRGLQLLFYSVGIGQISSEVPQNLSASRPQDRQFILSSKKLLLSDSGFYLCAWSRGVENTEAFFGQGTRLTVV.

The rearrangement joins TRBV18 to TRBJ2-5, with 7 bases aligning to TRBD2. CDR1 and CDR2 (germline): KGHSH, LQKENI. J gave up 5 bases and V 3 bases, and 3 bases lay outside the gene matches. CDR3 size: 13 residues. The CDR3 reads CASSPVSGETQYF. The CDR3 region has the DNA TGTGCCAGCTCACCGGTTAGCGGGGAGACCCAGTACTTC.

The chain recombines TRBV14 with TRBJ1-5, with 7 nucleotides matching TRBD1. CDR1 is SGHDN, CDR2 FVKESK, per germline. The CDR3 runs to 19 residues. V dropped 0 bases and J dropped 4; count of bases not matched to a gene: 15. The CDR3 coding sequence is TGTGCCAGCAGCCAAGAAGGGGCGGCCACAGGGGTCATGAATCAGCCCCAGCATTTT. Translating it yields CASSQEGAATGVMNQPQHF.

This chain links TRBV5-1 with TRBJ1-6; 12 positions agree with TRBD1. Per the germline V gene, CDR1 is SGHRS and CDR2 is YFSETQ. V lost 4 bases to trimming and J lost 6 bases; unmatched junction nucleotides: 8. The CDR3 has 17 amino acids. DNA for the CDR3: TGCGCCAGCAGCCTCTCCGGGACAGGGGGCGGTAATTCACCCCTCCACTTT. Encoded protein: CASSLSGTGGGNSPLHF.

The chain employs TRBV9 and TRBJ2-1, with D possibly TRBD1 on 6 matching bases. The CDR3 is 16 residues long. The V and J ends lost 0 bases and 3 bases respectively, with 13 bases between them. From germline, CDR1 is SGDLS and CDR2 YYNGEE. The CDR3 loop reads CASSVGEQGLYNEQFF. The CDR3 nucleotides read TGTGCCAGCAGCGTAGGGGAGCAGGGGCTCTACAATGAGCAGTTCTTC. The full variable domain, rest sourced from reference TRBV9 and TRBJ2-1, is DSGVTQTPKHLITATGQRVTLRCSPRSGDLSVYWYQQSLDQGLQFLIQYYNGEERAKGNILERFSAQQFPDLHSELNLSSLELGDSALYFCASSVGEQGLYNEQFFGPGTRLTVL.